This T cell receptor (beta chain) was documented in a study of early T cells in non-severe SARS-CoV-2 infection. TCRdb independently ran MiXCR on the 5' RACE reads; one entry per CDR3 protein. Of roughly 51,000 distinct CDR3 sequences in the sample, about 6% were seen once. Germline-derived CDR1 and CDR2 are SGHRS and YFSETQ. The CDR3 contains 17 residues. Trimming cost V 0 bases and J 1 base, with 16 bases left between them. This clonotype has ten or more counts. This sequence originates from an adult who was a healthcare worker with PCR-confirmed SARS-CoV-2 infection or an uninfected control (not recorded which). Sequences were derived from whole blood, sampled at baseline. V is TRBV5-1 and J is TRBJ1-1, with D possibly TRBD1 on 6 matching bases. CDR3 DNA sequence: TGCGCCAGCAGCTTGGTTCCGTCAGGGGCTACGAACACTGAAGCTTTCTTT. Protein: CASSLVPSGATNTEAFF.